The TCR beta chain described here comes from a study of cytomegalovirus exposure and HLA in healthy donors. Details on this clone: Its target is unknown.

With 60 Vbeta and 13 Jbeta primers, the PCR was carried out. Using immunoSEQ multiplex PCR, the repertoire was profiled, and TCRdb retains in-frame clones only, with some absent. This sample's clone table lists tens of thousands of clones. Study-wide points: What was likely a sequencing artifact was a cluster of highly shared sequence variants. It was in a later analysis that TCR association rates were seen to vary by HLA locus, highest for DRB1 and lowest for HLA-C. Diagnosis of cytomegalovirus status made by the classifier reportedly showed high specificity and sensitivity. On later analysis, the bulk of CMV-associated TCR beta chains appeared to be HLA-restricted.

The V gene's germline CDR1 is MGHRA and CDR2 YSYEKL. This CDR3 spans 14 amino acids. With 6 bases clipped from V and 0 bases from J, the junction kept 3 bases outside the gene matches. This sequence joins TRBV4-1 and TRBJ2-3; TRBD2 agrees at 7 bases. Sequences were obtained from PBMCs. This TCR came from a female donor in good health and CMV-seropositive. The CDR3 reads CASSRAGSTDTQYF. The CDR3 DNA sequence: TGCGCCAGCAGTAGAGCGGGGAGCACAGATACGCAGTATTTT.